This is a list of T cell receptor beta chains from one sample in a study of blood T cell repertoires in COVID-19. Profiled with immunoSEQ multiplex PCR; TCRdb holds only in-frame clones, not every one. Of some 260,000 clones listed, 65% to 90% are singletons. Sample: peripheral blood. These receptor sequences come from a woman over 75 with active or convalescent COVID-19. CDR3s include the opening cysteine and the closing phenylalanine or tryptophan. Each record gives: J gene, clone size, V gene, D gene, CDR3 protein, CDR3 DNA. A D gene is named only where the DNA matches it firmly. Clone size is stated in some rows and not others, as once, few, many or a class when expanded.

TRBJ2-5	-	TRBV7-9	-	CASSPGPETQYF	TGTGCCAGCTCGCCAGGGCCCGAGACCCAGTACTTC
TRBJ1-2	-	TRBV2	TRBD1	CASSSGGFYGYTF	TGTGCCAGCAGTTCAGGGGGATTCTATGGCTACACCTTC
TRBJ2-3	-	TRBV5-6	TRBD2	CASSLVIAGRTDTQYF	TGTGCCAGCAGCTTGGTTATAGCGGGAAGAACAGATACGCAGTATTTT
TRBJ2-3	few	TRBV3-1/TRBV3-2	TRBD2	CASSHSGLGLAGSTDTQYF	TGTGCCAGCAGCCATAGCGGCTTGGGACTAGCGGGCAGCACAGATACGCAGTATTTT
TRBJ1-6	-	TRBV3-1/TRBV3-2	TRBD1	CASSQGQGPWPLHF	TGTGCCAGCAGCCAAGGACAGGGGCCGTGGCCCCTCCACTTT
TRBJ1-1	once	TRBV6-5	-	CASILRQDVEAFF	TGTGCCAGCATTCTGAGACAGGACGTAGAAGCTTTCTTT
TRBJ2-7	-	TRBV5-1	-	CASSLTSTTGSKDEQYF	TGCGCCAGCAGCCTGACCTCCACTACAGGGAGTAAGGACGAGCAGTACTTC
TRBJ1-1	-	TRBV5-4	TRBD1	CASSLGFGQGGAEAFF	TGTGCCAGCAGCTTAGGTTTTGGACAGGGTGGAGCTGAAGCTTTCTTT
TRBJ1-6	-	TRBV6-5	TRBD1	CASSGTGDSPLHF	TGTGCCAGCAGCGGGACAGGGGATTCACCCCTCCACTTT
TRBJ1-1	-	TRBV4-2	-	CASSPLPDSGTEAFF	TGTGCCAGCAGCCCCCTTCCGGACAGTGGGACTGAAGCTTTCTTT
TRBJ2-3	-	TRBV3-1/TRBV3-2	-	CASSPWQPGDTQYF	TGTGCCAGCAGCCCCTGGCAGCCCGGGGATACGCAGTATTTT
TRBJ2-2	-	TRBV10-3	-	CAITPRGGQQNTGELFF	TGTGCCATCACCCCCCGGGGGGGACAGCAAAACACCGGGGAGCTGTTTTTT
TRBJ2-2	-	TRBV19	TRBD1	CASSVRLAGQGLGPGELFF	TGTGCCAGTAGTGTAAGACTGGCGGGACAGGGCCTTGGGCCCGGGGAGCTGTTTTTT
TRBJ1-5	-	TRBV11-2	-	CASSLHPDSGQPQHF	TGTGCCAGCAGCTTACACCCGGACAGCGGTCAGCCCCAGCATTTT
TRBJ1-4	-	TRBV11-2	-	CASSFHSWTADEKLFF	TGTGCCAGCAGCTTTCACTCCTGGACAGCTGATGAAAAACTGTTTTTT